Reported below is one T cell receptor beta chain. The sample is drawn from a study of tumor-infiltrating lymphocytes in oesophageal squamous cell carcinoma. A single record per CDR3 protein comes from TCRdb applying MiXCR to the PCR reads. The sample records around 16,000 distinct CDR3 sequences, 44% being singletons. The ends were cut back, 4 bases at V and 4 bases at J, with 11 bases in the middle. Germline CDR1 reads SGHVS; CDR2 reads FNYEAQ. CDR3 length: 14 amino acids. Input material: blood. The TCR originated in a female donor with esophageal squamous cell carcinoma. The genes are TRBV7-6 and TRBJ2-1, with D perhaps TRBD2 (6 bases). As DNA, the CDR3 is TGTGCCAGCAGCTCGGTTGGGGGGTACAATGAGCAGTTCTTC. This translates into CASSSVGGYNEQFF.